The clone carrying this T cell receptor beta chain was seen only a few times. Its target is unknown. The data originate from a study of cytomegalovirus exposure and HLA in healthy donors. V was pared by 6 bases and J by 2 bases, with 16 bases between. This CDR3 has 15 amino acids. Germline V gene sequence: CDR1 LNHNV, CDR2 YYDKDF (reference sequence). The PCR employed 60 Vbeta primers together with 13 Jbeta primers. Profiling relied on immunoSEQ multiplex PCR, and the TCRdb table lists in-frame clones only, not all of them. The sample lists over 100,000 clones; more than 60% were seen once. Findings and caveats of the study: A later analysis, which compared TCR beta chains of equal frequency, found the HLA-associated ones more clonally expanded. The study listed about 150 cytomegalovirus-associated TCR beta chains. DRB1 showed the most TCR associations and HLA-C the fewest in a later analysis, as rates varied by HLA locus. Most TCR sequences were uncommon, yet certain public TCRs appeared in many donors.

The sequenced sample consisted of PBMCs. The source is a man in his forties in good health and CMV-seropositive. The genes are TRBV15 and TRBJ1-2; possible D gene TRBD1, 6 bases. CDR3 in DNA: TGTGCCACCAGAGAAGGAAGGGGGTTGAACTATGGCTACACCTTC. Its protein product is CATREGRGLNYGYTF.